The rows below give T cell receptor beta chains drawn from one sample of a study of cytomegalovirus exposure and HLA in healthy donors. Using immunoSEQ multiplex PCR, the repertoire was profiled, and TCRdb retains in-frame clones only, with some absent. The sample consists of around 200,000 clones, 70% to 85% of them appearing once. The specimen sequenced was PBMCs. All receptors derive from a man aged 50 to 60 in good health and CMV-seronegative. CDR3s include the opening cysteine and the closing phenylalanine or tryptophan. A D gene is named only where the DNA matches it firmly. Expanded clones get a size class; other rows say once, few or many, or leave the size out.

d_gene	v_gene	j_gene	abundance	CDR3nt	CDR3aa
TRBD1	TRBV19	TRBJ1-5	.	TGTGCCAGTAGTTCCCCAGGGGGAAATCAGCCCCAGCATTTT	CASSSPGGNQPQHF
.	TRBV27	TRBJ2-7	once	TGTGCCAGCAGTTTATTGTTTAGCGGTAACTCCTACGAGCAGTACTTC	CASSLLFSGNSYEQYF
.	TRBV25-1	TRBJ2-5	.	TGTGCCAGCAGTGAATCCAAGGGGCTCCTTGGAGAGACCCAGTACTTC	CASSESKGLLGETQYF
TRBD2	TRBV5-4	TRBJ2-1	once	TGTGCCAGCAGCCGAGGAGCTAGCGGGATCCGGTTCGATGAGCAGTTCTTC	CASSRGASGIRFDEQFF
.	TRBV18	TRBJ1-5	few	TGTGCCAGCTCACCCGGACTTTTGGGGCCCCAGCATTTT	CASSPGLLGPQHF
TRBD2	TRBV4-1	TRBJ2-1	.	TGCGCCAGCAGCCAAGTAACTAGCGGGACCAACAATGAGCAGTTCTTC	CASSQVTSGTNNEQFF
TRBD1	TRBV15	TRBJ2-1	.	TGTGCCACCAGCACCAGACAGGGCTATTACAATGAGCAGTTCTTC	CATSTRQGYYNEQFF
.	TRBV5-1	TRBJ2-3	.	TGCGCCAGCAGCCAAAGGGGCCCACAAACCTTCACAGATACGCAGTATTTT	CASSQRGPQTFTDTQYF
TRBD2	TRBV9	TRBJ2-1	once	TGTGCCAGCAGCGTACTAGCGGGAGACTACAATGAGCAGTTCTTC	CASSVLAGDYNEQFF
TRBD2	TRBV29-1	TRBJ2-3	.	TGCAGCGTTGTAATGCGGGAGGGCCAAGATACGCAGTATTTT	CSVVMREGQDTQYF
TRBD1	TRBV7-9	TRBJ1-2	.	TGTGCCAGCAGCTCCCGGGGACAAGGACAGGGGCTCTTAAGCTACACCTTC	CASSSRGQGQGLLSYTF
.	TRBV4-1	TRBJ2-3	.	TGCGCCAGCAGCCAAGTGTCGACTCGGGGGGATACGCAGTATTTT	CASSQVSTRGDTQYF
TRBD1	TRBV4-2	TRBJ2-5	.	TGTGCCAGCAGCCAAGTGACAGGGGGCGCCGGGGGGGGAGAGACCCAGTACTTC	CASSQVTGGAGGGETQYF
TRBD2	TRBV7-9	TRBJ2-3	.	TGTGCCAGCAGATCTGGGACTAGCGGGAGTGATACGCAGTATTTT	CASRSGTSGSDTQYF
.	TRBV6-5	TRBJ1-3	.	TGTGCCAGCAGTCCCTCCAGGGGAGTGCGGTGGAATTTT	CASSPSRGVRWNF
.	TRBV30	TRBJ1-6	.	TGTGCCTGGAGTGTACGTAGGGGTTCACCCCTCCACTTT	CAWSVRRGSPLHF
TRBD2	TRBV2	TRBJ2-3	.	TGTGCCAGCAGCCGTCACGGACTAGCGGGAGACCTTAGCACAGATACGCAGTATTTT	CASSRHGLAGDLSTDTQYF
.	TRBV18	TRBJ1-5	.	TGTGCCAGCTCACCATCTCGGGATCAGCCCCAGCATTTT	CASSPSRDQPQHF
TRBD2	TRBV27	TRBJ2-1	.	TGTGCCAGCAGCTATACGGCTAGCGGATTCAGCTCCTACAATGAGCAGTTCTTC	CASSYTASGFSSYNEQFF
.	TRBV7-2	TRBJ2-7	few	TGTGCCAGCAGCTCACAGGTCAATCCTTCCTACGAGCAGTACTTC	CASSSQVNPSYEQYF
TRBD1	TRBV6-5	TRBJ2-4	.	TGTGCCAGCAGTATAGGGGGCGCGGCGGACATTCAGTACTTC	CASSIGGAADIQYF
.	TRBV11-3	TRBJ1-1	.	TGTGCCAGCAGCTTAGGTCCCCGTGAAGCTTTCTTT	CASSLGPREAFF
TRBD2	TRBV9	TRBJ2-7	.	TGTGCCAGCAGCCCGACCGGCGGGAGGGGTAGCTCCTACGAGCAGTACTTC	CASSPTGGRGSSYEQYF
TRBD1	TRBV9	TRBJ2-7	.	TGTGCCAGCAGCGTAGACCCTCTAATGACAGGGGGGAGGTACGAGCAGTACTTC	CASSVDPLMTGGRYEQYF
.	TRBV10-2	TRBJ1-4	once	TGCGCCAGCAGTGATAGGGGCACCGAAAAACTGTTTTTT	CASSDRGTEKLFF
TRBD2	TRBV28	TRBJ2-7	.	TGTGCCAGCAGCCCACTAGCGGGAGGTTTGTACGAGCAGTACTTC	CASSPLAGGLYEQYF
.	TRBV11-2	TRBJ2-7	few	TGTGCCAGCAGCTCCGATGGAAGCGGAGGAAGGTACTTC	CASSSDGSGGRYF
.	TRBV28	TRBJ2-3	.	TGTGCCAGCAGTTTGACAGGGACTGGAACAGATACGCAGTATTTT	CASSLTGTGTDTQYF
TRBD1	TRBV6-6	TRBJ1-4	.	TGTGCCAGCAGTTACGGGACAGGGGCGGAAAAACTGTTTTTT	CASSYGTGAEKLFF
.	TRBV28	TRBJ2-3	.	TGTGCCAGCAGTTCGCGACAGGTCAGGGCAGATACGCAGTATTTT	CASSSRQVRADTQYF
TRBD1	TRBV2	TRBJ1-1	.	TGTGCCAGCAGGAGTACAGGGGCGAACACTGAAGCTTTCTTT	CASRSTGANTEAFF
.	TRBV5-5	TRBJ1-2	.	TGTGCCAGCAGCGGCCTCCCCAAGGGACAACTCTATGGCTACACCTTC	CASSGLPKGQLYGYTF
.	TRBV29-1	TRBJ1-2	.	TGCAGCGCCCTCGGGGCTAACTATGGCTACACCTTC	CSALGANYGYTF
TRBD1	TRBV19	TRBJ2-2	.	TGTGCCAGTAGTGCAGCCGGGACCGGGACAGCAAACACCGGGGAGCTGTTTTTT	CASSAAGTGTANTGELFF
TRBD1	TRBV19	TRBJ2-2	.	TGTGCCAGTAGTACGGGGTCCCAGCAGACAGGGGACGCGACGGTCCGAGCCGGGGAGCTGTTTTTT	CASSTGSQQTGDATVRAGELFF
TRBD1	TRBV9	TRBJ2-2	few	TGTGCCAGCAGCGCCCGACAGGGCGCGAACACCGGGGAGCTGTTTTTT	CASSARQGANTGELFF
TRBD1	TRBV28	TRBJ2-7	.	TGTGCCAGCACCCGACCCGGGACAGGGCAGTACGAGCAGTACTTC	CASTRPGTGQYEQYF
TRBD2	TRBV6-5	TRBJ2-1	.	TGTGCCAGCAGTTCCTCCGGACTAGCGGGTCCAATGGGGCAGTTCTTC	CASSSSGLAGPMGQFF
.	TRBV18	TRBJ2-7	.	TGTGCCAGCTCACTCGGGACTGGGATTAGCTCCTACGAGCAGTACTTC	CASSLGTGISSYEQYF
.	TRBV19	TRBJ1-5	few	TGTGCCAGTAGTAGGGGAGGCAATCAGCCCCAGCATTTT	CASSRGGNQPQHF
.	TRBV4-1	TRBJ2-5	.	TGCGCCAGCAGCCCCTATGCCGGGGGACGCCAAGAGACCCAGTACTTC	CASSPYAGGRQETQYF
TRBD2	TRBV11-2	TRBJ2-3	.	TGTGCCAGCAGCTTAGTTGCCATCACTAGCGGTCCCAGGGATACGCAGTATTTT	CASSLVAITSGPRDTQYF
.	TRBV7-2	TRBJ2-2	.	TGTGCCAGCAGCTTAAAGTCGGGTGGGACCGGGGAGCTGTTTTTT	CASSLKSGGTGELFF
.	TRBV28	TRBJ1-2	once	TGTGCCAGCAGTTCCTACGAGAAGACTAACTATGGCTACACCTTC	CASSSYEKTNYGYTF
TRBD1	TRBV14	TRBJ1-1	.	TGTGCCAGCAGCCAAGGTAGGGGGCGAACTGAAGCTTTCTTT	CASSQGRGRTEAFF
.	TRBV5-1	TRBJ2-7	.	TGCGCCAGCAGCTTGGTGGGCTCACCCTACGAGCAGTACTTC	CASSLVGSPYEQYF
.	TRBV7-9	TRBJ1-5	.	TGTGCCAGCAGCTTCGACAGTTTCAATCAGCCCCAGCATTTT	CASSFDSFNQPQHF
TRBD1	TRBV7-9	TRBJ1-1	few	TGTGCCAGCAGCCGGACAGGGAGCACTGAAGCTTTCTTT	CASSRTGSTEAFF
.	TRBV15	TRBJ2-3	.	TGTGCCACCAGCAGTTCTAGCACAACAGATACGCAGTATTTT	CATSSSSTTDTQYF